The present T cell receptor (beta chain) was sequenced within a study of T-cell reconstitution after alpha-beta-depleted transplantation in children. The germline V and J ends were trimmed by 0 bases and 2 bases, with 8 bases remaining between them. Germline V gene lookup returns CDR1 SGHRS and CDR2 YFSETQ. The CDR3 contains 14 residues. This clonotype was recorded at least ten times. The authors prepared the TCRbeta library with unique molecular identifiers. TCRdb analysed the PCR reads with MiXCR anew, one entry per CDR3 protein. Of about 600,000 distinct CDR3 sequences in the sample, about 10% are singletons; the top ten hold around 4%.

The sequences come from PBMCs from the stem cell graft donor, collected from the stem cell graft. The V and J genes are TRBV5-1 and TRBJ1-1; the D is unclear. The sequence derives from a human donor who donated a stem cell graft to a child with acute myeloid leukemia. CDR3 bases: TGCGCCAGCAGCTTGGCCCAGATCAACACTGAAGCTTTCTTT. The encoded protein is CASSLAQINTEAFF.